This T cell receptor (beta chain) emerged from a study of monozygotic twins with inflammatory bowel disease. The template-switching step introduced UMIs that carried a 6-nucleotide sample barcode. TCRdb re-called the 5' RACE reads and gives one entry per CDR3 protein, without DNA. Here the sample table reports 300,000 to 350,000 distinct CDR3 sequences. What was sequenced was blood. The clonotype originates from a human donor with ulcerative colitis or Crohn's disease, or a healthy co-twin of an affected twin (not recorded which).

Here the CDR3 reads CASSLGVGQGRNEQYF. The chain employs TRBV5-1 and TRBJ2-7; TCRdb's D call of TRBD1 is untestable without DNA. Germline assignment: CDR1 SGHRS and CDR2 YFSETQ. The CDR3 consists of 16 residues.